This TCR beta chain originates from a study of naive and memory T cell subsets. An equimolar mix of two oligonucleotides served as the beta constant-region primer for TRBC1 and TRBC2. Nested alpha and beta constant-region primers with the SP2 primer drove four PCR rounds on ligated cDNA. TCRdb fed the UMI-ligation and nested PCR reads into MiXCR, producing one record per CDR3 protein. The sample holds around 130,000 distinct CDR3 sequences, 35% to 40% seen once. Comment on this clonotype: Its antigen is not identified.

Per the germline V gene, CDR1 is LGHDT and CDR2 is YNNKEL (reference sequence). The CDR3 totals 13 residues. Trimming took 7 bases from V and 4 from J; bases not matched to a gene: 3. Study outcomes and limitations: No ground truth validated the naive and memory repertoire findings. TCR abundance followed a power law differing between naive and memory subsets.

After CD4 positive bead selection, the CD4-negative fraction gave CD8 T cells. Cells stained for CD3, CD4, CD8, CD45RA, CD27 and viability were sorted into four CD45RA/CD27 subsets. This receptor was obtained from a human donor in good health. The genes are TRBV3-1 and TRBJ2-2, with 7 bases fitting TRBD1. Input material: central memory CD4+ T cells from blood. The CDR3 region has the DNA TGTGCCAGCATGCCAGGGGGCACCGGGGAGCTGTTTTTT. This encodes CASMPGGTGELFF.